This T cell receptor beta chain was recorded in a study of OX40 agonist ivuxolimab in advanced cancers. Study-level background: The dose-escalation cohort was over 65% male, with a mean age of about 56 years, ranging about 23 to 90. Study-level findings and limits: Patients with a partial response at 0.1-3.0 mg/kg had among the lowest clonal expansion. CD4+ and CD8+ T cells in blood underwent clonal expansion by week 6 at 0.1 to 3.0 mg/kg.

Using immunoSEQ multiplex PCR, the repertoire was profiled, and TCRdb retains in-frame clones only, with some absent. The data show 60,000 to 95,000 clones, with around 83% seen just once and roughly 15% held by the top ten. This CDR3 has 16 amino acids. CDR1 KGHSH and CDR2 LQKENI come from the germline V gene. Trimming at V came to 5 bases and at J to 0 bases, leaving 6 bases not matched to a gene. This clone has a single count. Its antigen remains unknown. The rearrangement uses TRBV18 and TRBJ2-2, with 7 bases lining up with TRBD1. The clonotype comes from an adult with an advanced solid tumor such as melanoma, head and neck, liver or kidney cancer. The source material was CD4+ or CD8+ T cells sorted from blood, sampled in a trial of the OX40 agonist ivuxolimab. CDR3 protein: CASSAEGGSNTGELFF. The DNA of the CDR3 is TGTGCCAGCTCAGCCGAAGGGGGCTCGAACACCGGGGAGCTGTTTTTT.